The clone carrying this TCR beta chain was counted between two and nine times. Antigen: not known. This sample is part of a study of T cell repertoires in cytomegalovirus infection. Study-wide context: Researchers turned to recently identified HLA-C-restricted CMV epitopes as well as well-studied HLA-B-restricted ones. Indications of both CMV infection and matching HLA type were provided by public TCR beta signatures. Overall study results and limits: The response measured ex vivo was dominated by TCR beta clonotypes (HLA-C-restricted and CMV-specific). Pooled public TCR beta family frequency picked out CMV carriers with the relevant HLA.

This CDR3 comprises 16 residues. Per the germline V gene, CDR1 is LNHNV and CDR2 is YYDKDF (reference sequence). Trimming removed 0 bases from V and 7 bases from J, with 16 bases in between. TCRdb analysed the reads with MiXCR anew, one entry per CDR3 protein. The table records approximately 1,000,000 distinct CDR3 sequences, about a third of them present only once. This specimen consisted of cultured CD8+ T cells from PBMCs, obtained from culture after CMV antigen stimulation. The rearrangement uses TRBV15 and TRBJ2-1; tentatively, D is TRBD2 (5 bases). This TCR was sampled from a human donor in good health (CMV status not recorded). Some clones in this sample may be carry-over from other donors' samples. CDR3 sequence: CATSRDWRGRGNEQFF. The CDR3 DNA reads as TGTGCCACCAGCAGAGATTGGCGCGGCCGAGGGAATGAGCAGTTCTTC. Full variable domain (rest looked up from reference TRBV15 and TRBJ2-1): DAMVIQNPRYQVTQFGKPVTLSCSQTLNHNVMYWYQQKSSQAPKLLFHYYDKDFNNEADTPDNFQSRRPNTSFCFLDIRSPGLGDTAMYLCATSRDWRGRGNEQFFGPGTRLTVL.